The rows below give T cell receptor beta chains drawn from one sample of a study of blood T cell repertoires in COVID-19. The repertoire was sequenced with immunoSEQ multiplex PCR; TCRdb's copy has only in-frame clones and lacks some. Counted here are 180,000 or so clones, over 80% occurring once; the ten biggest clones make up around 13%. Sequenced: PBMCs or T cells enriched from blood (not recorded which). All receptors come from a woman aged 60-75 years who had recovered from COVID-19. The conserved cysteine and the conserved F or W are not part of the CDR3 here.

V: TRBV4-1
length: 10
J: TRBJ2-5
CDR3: ASSLQGETQY

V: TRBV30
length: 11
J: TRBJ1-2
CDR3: AWRPGQVPDYT

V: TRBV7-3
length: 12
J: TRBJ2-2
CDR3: ASSLDLNTGELF

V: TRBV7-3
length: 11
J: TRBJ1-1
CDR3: ASSRDKDTEAF

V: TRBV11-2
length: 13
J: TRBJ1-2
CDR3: ASSPLGQGPHGYT

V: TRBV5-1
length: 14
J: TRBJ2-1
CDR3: ASVQGALGSYNEQF

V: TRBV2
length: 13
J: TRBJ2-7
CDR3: ASGTSGGARVEQY

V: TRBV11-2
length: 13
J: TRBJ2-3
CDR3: ASSFFRGAPDTQY

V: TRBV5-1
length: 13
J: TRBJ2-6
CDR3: ASSLDSSGANVLT

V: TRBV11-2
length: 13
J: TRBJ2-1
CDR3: ASSFRASGAVGQF